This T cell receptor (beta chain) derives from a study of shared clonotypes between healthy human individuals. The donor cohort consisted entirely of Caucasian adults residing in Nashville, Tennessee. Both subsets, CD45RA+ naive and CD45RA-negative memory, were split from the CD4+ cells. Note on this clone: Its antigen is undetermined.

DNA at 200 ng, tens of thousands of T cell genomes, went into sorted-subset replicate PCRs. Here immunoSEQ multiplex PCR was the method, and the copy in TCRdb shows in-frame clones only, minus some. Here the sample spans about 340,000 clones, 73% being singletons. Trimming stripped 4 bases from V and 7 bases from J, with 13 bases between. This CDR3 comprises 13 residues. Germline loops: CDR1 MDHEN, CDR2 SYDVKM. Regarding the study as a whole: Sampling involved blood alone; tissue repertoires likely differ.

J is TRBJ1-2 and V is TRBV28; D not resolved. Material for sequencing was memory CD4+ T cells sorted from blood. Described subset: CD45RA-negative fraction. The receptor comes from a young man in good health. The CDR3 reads CASSSYQIGGYTF. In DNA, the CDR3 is TGTGCCAGCAGTTCTTACCAGATAGGTGGCTACACCTTC.